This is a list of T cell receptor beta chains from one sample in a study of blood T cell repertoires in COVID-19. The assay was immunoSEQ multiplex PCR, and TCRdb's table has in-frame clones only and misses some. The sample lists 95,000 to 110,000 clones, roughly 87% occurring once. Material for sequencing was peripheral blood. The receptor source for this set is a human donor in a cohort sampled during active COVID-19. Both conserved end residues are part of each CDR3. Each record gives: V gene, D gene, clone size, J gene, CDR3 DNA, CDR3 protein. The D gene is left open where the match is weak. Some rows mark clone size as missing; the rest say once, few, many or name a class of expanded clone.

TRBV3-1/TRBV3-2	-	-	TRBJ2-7	TGTGCCAGCGAATCCCAGGGCAAGCAGTACTTC	CASESQGKQYF
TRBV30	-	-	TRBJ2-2	TGTGCCTGGGGGGCCCTGAACACCGGGGAGCTGTTTTTT	CAWGALNTGELFF
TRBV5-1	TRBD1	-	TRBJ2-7	TGCGCCAGCAGCCGGGACAGGGCTTCCTACGAGCAGTACTTC	CASSRDRASYEQYF
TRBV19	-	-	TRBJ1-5	TGTGCCAGTAGTATCGTCCCAGTTCAGCCCCAGCATTTT	CASSIVPVQPQHF
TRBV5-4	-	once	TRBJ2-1	TGTGCCAGCAGCCCCCTCGCGGGGGAGCAGTTCTTC	CASSPLAGEQFF
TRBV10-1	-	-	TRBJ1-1	TGCGCCAGCAGTGGCGGGGGGCAGTTTCAGGAAACTGAAGCTTTCTTT	CASSGGGQFQETEAFF
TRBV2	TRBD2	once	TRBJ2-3	TGTGCCAGCAGTCGGACTAGAAGCACAGATACGCAGTATTTT	CASSRTRSTDTQYF
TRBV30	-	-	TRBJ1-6	TGTGCCTGGAGCCAAAATTCACCCCTCCACTTT	CAWSQNSPLHF
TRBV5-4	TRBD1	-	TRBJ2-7	TGTGCCAGCAGCACCCCCGGGACAGGGGACTACGAGCAGTACTTC	CASSTPGTGDYEQYF
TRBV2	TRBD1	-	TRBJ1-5	TGTGCCTGCGACAGGGCAGGTCAGCCCCAGCATTTT	CACDRAGQPQHF
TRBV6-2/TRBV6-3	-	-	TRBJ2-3	TGTGCCAGCAGTCGCCTGGGGCTAGACACAGATACGCAGTATTTT	CASSRLGLDTDTQYF
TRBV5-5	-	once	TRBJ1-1	TGTGCCAGCAGCTTCGATCGGGTGACTGAAGCTTTCTTT	CASSFDRVTEAFF
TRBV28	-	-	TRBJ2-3	TGTGCCAGCAGTTTACGTTCCGAAGCTCCAGATACGCAGTATTTT	CASSLRSEAPDTQYF
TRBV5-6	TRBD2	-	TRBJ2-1	TGTGCCAGCAGCTTGGAAAGACTAGCGGGAGGGTTCTACAATGAGCAGTTCTTC	CASSLERLAGGFYNEQFF
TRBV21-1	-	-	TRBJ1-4	TGTGCCAGCAGTTCTAGAACTGACCCGTTAGAAAAACTGTTTTTT	CASSSRTDPLEKLFF
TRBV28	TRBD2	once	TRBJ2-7	TGTGCCAGCAGCCTCGGGGGGGCCGAGCAGTACTTC	CASSLGGAEQYF
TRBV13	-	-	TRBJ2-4	TGTGCCAGCAGCAAATTACTTACAGGGAATCAGTACTTC	CASSKLLTGNQYF
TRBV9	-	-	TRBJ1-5	TGTGCCAGCAGCCCGCGGGGGGGAGGCAATCAGCCCCAGCATTTT	CASSPRGGGNQPQHF
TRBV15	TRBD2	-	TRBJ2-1	TGTGCCACCAGCAGAGATCGATTAGCGGGAAGTGAGCAGTTCTTC	CATSRDRLAGSEQFF
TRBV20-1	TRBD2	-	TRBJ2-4	TGCAGTGCTAGTGAGGCCACTAGCGATGGTCGGTATCTGGCGGTCATTCAGTACTTC	CSASEATSDGRYLAVIQYF
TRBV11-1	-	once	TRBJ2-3	TGTGCCAGCAGCGATAGGACAGTGGCAGATACGCAGTATTTT	CASSDRTVADTQYF
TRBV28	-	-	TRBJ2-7	TGTGCCAGCAGTTTATTGCCTAGCAAGGGCGAGCAGTACTTC	CASSLLPSKGEQYF
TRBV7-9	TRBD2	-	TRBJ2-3	TGTGCCAGCAGCTTCCTAGCGGGGGTGAACACAGATACGCAGTATTTT	CASSFLAGVNTDTQYF
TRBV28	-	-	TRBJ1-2	TGTGCCAGCTTCCGGGACACCGGACATGGCTACACCTTC	CASFRDTGHGYTF
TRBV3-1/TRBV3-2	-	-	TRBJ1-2	TGTGCCAGCAGCCCGCCGGGGTCCACCTATGGCTACACCTTC	CASSPPGSTYGYTF
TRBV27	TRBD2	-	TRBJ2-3	TGTGCCAGCAGTCTCCTACTAGCGGGGGGGCCAACAGATACGCAGTATTTT	CASSLLLAGGPTDTQYF
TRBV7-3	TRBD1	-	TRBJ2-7	TGTGCCAGCAGCTCCACCGGGGGACAGGGGGCCTACGAGCAGTACTTC	CASSSTGGQGAYEQYF
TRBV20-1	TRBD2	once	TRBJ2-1	TGCAGTGAAAGCGGGAGGGGTGAGCAGTTCTTC	CSESGRGEQFF
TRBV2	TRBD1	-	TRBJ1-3	TGTGCCAGCCGGAAGGACAGGGAAAACACCATATATTTT	CASRKDRENTIYF
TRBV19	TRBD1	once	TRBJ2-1	TGTGCCAGTAGTAGGGAGCCTCGAGGCAGGGGGCGTCTATGGAATGAGCAGTTCTTC	CASSREPRGRGRLWNEQFF
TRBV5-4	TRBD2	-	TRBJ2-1	TGTGCCAGCAGCGCCCCGGGACTAGCGGGAGGGCCGTTTGGCAATGAGCAGTTCTTC	CASSAPGLAGGPFGNEQFF
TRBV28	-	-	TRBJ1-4	TGTGCCAGCAGCTCTACAGGGAGTGGCACTAATGAAAAACTGTTTTTT	CASSSTGSGTNEKLFF
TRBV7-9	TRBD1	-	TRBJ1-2	TGTGCCAGCAGCTTAACTGGACAGGAGGTTAACTATGGCTACACCTTC	CASSLTGQEVNYGYTF
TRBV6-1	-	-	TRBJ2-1	TGTGCCAGCAGTGATTGGAGCTCCTACAATGAGCAGTTCTTC	CASSDWSSYNEQFF
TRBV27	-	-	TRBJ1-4	TGTGCCAGCAAGAGGGATCCAGCAACTAATGAAAAACTGTTTTTT	CASKRDPATNEKLFF
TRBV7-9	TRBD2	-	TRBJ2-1	TGTGCCAGCAGCTCAACTAGCGGAGACTCCTACAATGAGCAGTTCTTC	CASSSTSGDSYNEQFF
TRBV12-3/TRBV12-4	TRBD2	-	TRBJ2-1	TGTGCCAGCAGTCGAGGACTAGCGCTTGAGCAGTTCTTC	CASSRGLALEQFF
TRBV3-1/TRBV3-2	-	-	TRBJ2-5	TGTGCCAGCAGCCAAGTGCGAGAGACCCAGTACTTC	CASSQVRETQYF
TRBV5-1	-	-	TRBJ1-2	TGCGCCAGCAGCCCCGGGGGGTATGGCTACACCTTC	CASSPGGYGYTF
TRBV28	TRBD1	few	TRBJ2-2	TGTGCCAGCAGTTACGGGACAGGGTTCGGGGAGCTGTTTTTT	CASSYGTGFGELFF
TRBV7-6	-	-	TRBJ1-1	TGTGCCAGCAGCTTGGACAGCAGTTGGCGAACTGAAGCTTTCTTT	CASSLDSSWRTEAFF